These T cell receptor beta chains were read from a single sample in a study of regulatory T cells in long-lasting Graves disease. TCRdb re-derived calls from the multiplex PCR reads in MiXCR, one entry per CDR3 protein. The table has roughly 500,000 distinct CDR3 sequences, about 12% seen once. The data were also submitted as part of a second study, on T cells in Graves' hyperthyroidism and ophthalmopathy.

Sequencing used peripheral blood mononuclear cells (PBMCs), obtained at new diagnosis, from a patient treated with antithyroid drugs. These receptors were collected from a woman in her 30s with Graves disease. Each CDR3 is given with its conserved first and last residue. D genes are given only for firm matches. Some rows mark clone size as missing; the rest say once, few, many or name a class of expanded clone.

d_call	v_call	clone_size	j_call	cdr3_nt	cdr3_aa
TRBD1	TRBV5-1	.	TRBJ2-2	TGCGCCAGCAGCTTCACCGACAGGGCGGACACCGGGGAGCTGTTTTTT	CASSFTDRADTGELFF
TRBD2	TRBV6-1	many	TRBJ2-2	TGTGCCAGCAGTGGACTAGCGGGACTCGACACCGGGGAGCTGTTTTTT	CASSGLAGLDTGELFF
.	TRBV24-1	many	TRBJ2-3	TGTGCCACCAGTGATGTTCGACTAGTTGGTTCCACAGATACGCAGTATTTT	CATSDVRLVGSTDTQYF
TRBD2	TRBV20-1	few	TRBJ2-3	TGCAGTGCTACTGGACTAGCGGGCACAGATACGCAGTATTTT	CSATGLAGTDTQYF
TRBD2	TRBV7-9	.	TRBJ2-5	TGTGCCAGCAGACTAAGCGGGGGCCAAGAGACCCAGTACTTC	CASRLSGGQETQYF
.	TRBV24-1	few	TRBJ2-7	TGTGCCACCAGTGAGGTCAGGGATCTGTACGAGCAGTACTTC	CATSEVRDLYEQYF
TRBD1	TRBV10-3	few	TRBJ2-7	TGTGCCATCAGTGGACAGGGCTTGAGCTCCTACGAGCAGTACTTC	CAISGQGLSSYEQYF
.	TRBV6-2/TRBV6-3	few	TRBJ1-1	TGTGCCAGCAGTGAAAGGTCGCAGGTTTTGACCACTGAAGCTTTCTTT	CASSERSQVLTTEAFF
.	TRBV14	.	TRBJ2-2	TGTGCCAGCAGCCGGCGGTCCCCCGGGGAGCTGTTTTTT	CASSRRSPGELFF
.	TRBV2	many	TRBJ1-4	TGTGCCAGCACTCCACTCGCCGGGGAAAAACTGTTTTTT	CASTPLAGEKLFF
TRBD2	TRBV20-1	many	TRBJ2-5	TGCAGTGCTAGGTCCGACTGGCGGGAGAGCCAAGAGACCCAGTACTTC	CSARSDWRESQETQYF
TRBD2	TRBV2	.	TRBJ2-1	TGTGCCAGCACTCCTCCGGGACTAGCGGGTTACAATGAGCAGTTCTTC	CASTPPGLAGYNEQFF
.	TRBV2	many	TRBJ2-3	TGTGCCAGCAGTGAAGCGTGGGGAGATACGCAGTATTTT	CASSEAWGDTQYF
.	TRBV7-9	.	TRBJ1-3	TGTGCCAGCAGCTATTTCCCCCCTGGAAACACCATATATTTT	CASSYFPPGNTIYF
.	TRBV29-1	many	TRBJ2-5	TGCAGCGCCGGGGGACAGCGTCAAGAGACCCAGTACTTC	CSAGGQRQETQYF
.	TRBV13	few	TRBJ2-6	TGTGCCAGCAGCTTAGGTGTTCTGAGCGCGGGGGCCAACGTCCTGACTTTC	CASSLGVLSAGANVLTF
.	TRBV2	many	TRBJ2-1	TGTGCCTGGTGGAGCTCCTACAATGAGCAGTTCTTC	CAWWSSYNEQFF
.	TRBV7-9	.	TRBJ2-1	TGTGCCAGCAGCCCATATGATAGTTCCTACAATGAGCAGTTCTTC	CASSPYDSSYNEQFF
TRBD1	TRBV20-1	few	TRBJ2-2	TGCAGTGCTAGAGGGGGACAGGGGCCCGGACGAGCCTCCGGGGAGCTGTTTTTT	CSARGGQGPGRASGELFF
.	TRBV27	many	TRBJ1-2	TGTGCCAGCAGTGTGGACATTTCCTATGGCTACACCTTC	CASSVDISYGYTF
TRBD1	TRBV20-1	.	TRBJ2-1	TGCAGTGCTAGAGGACAGGGGCGACAACTTCAGTTCTTC	CSARGQGRQLQFF
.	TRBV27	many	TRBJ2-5	TGTGCCAGCAGGCCCGACTCTCAAGAGACCCAGTACTTC	CASRPDSQETQYF
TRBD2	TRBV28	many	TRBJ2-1	TGTGCCAGCAGTTCACCAAGCGGGAGTGACTACAATGAGCAGTTCTTC	CASSSPSGSDYNEQFF
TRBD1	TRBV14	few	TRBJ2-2	TGTGCCAGCAGCCAAGGACTCCGGACAGGGTTTAAGACCGGGGAGCTGTTTTTT	CASSQGLRTGFKTGELFF
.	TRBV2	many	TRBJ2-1	TGTGCCAGCAGTCACGGTTCTAGAACTCCTCGTGCCAGCGGGGAGCAGTTCTTC	CASSHGSRTPRASGEQFF
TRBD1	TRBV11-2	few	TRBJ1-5	TGTGCCAGCAGCCTAACTAGGGACAGAAATCAGCCCCAGCATTTT	CASSLTRDRNQPQHF
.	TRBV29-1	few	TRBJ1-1	TGCAGCGTTGAGGGGAGCGGGTACACTGAAGCTTTCTTT	CSVEGSGYTEAFF
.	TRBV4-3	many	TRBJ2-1	TGCGCCAGCAGCCAAGATTGGGGGGTGGGGGTTGAGCAGTTCTTC	CASSQDWGVGVEQFF
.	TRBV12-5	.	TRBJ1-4	TGTGCTAGTGGTTTTCGTCTTTCGGGGAGTGGGAGTTTGGTGGAAAAACTGTTTTTT	CASGFRLSGSGSLVEKLFF
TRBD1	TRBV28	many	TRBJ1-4	TGTGCCAGCAGTTTACCCACCGGGACAGGGGGCTTTAATGAAAAACTGTTTTTT	CASSLPTGTGGFNEKLFF
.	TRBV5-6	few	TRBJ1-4	TGTGCCAGCAGCTTGGCTCCCCTCCTTGGGGTGGAAAAACTGTTTTTT	CASSLAPLLGVEKLFF
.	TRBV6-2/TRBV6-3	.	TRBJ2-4	TGTGCCAGCAGTGAACGGCCGACGGCCAAAAACATTCAGTACTTC	CASSERPTAKNIQYF
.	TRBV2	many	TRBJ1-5	TGTGCCAGCAAGGGGCACAGGACCTCGGTTCAGCCCCAGCATTTT	CASKGHRTSVQPQHF
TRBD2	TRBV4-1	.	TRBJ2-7	TGCGCCAGCAGCCAAGGGGGCTGGGGACTAGCGGCCACCTACGAGCAGTACTTC	CASSQGGWGLAATYEQYF
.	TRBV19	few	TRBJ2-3	TGTGCCAGTAGAGACGACTGGGCAGATACGCAGTATTTT	CASRDDWADTQYF
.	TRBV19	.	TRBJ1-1	TGTGCCAGTAGTATAGGCCGAGTGAGTGAAGCTTTCTTT	CASSIGRVSEAFF
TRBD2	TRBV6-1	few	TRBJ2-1	TGTGCCAGCCTTTGGGCTAGCGGTTACAATGAGCAGTTCTTC	CASLWASGYNEQFF
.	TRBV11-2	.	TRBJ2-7	TGTGCCAGCAGCCACCAGGCGGGATTCTACGAGCAGTACTTC	CASSHQAGFYEQYF
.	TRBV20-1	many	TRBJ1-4	TGCAGTGCTCTACGTGGAACTAATGAAAAACTGTTTTTT	CSALRGTNEKLFF
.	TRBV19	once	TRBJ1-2	TGTGCCAGTAGTATAGATTCAACGGCCTATGGCTACACCTTC	CASSIDSTAYGYTF
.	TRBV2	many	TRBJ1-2	TGTGCCAGCCGCGGAGATCAGGGCCTCTATGGCTACACCTTC	CASRGDQGLYGYTF
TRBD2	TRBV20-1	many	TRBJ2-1	TGCAGTGCTCCTCCTAGCGGAAATTACAATGAGCAGTTCTTC	CSAPPSGNYNEQFF
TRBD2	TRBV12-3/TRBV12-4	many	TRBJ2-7	TGTGCCAGCAGCCACGGGGGACTAGCACGGGAGCAGTACTTC	CASSHGGLAREQYF
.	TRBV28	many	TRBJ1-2	TGTGCCAGCAGCTCAATATGGGGGAACTATGGCTACACCTTC	CASSSIWGNYGYTF
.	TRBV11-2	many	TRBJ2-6	TGTGCCAGCAGCCTCCTCTCTGGGGCCAACGTCCTGACTTTC	CASSLLSGANVLTF
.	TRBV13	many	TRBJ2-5	TGTGCCAGCAGCTTAGAGGTACAAGAGACCCAGTACTTC	CASSLEVQETQYF
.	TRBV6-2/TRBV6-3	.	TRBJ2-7	TGTGCCAGCAGAGCCTTAGAGTCCAGACCCTCCTACGAGCAGTACTTC	CASRALESRPSYEQYF
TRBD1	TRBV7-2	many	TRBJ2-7	TGTGCCAGCAGCTCCGGGACAGGGACCTACAAGCAGTACTTC	CASSSGTGTYKQYF
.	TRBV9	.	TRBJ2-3	TGTGCCAGCAGTTTTTCAGGGGCGGTTACGCAGTATTTT	CASSFSGAVTQYF
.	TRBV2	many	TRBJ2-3	TGTGCCAGCAGTGACGGGAGAGGGACAGATACGCAGTATTTT	CASSDGRGTDTQYF
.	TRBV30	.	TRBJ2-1	TGTGCCTGGAGCAAAGGGACAACCTACAATGAGCAGTTCTTC	CAWSKGTTYNEQFF
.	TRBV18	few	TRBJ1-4	TGTGCCAGCTCACCAAACGGGCTTAATGAAAAACTGTTTTTT	CASSPNGLNEKLFF
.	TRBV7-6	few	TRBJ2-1	TGTGCCAGCAGCGCGTCTGAGCCCAGTGAGCAGTTCTTC	CASSASEPSEQFF
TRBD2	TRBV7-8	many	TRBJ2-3	TGTGCCAGCAGCATGCCCGGGGGGGAGATATTCTTTGGCGGTACGCAGTATTTT	CASSMPGGEIFFGGTQYF
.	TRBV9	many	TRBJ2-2	TGTGCCAGCAGCGTAGGAAGGAGAACGAACACCGGGGAGCTGTTTTTT	CASSVGRRTNTGELFF
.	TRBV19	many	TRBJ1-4	TGTGCCAGTAAGGGGCTTAATGAAAAACTGTTTTTT	CASKGLNEKLFF